This TCR beta chain was sequenced in a study of early T cells in non-severe SARS-CoV-2 infection. About the study: Sequencing input comprised bulk RNA from unsorted whole blood; chain pairing was not available.

V trimming: 7 bases; J trimming: 2 bases; junction bases outside the gene matches: 11. The V gene's germline CDR1 is DFQATT and CDR2 SNEGSKA (reference sequence). This CDR3 is built from 15 residues. This clonotype was seen at least ten times. No antigen is known for it. Study-wide results and limits: Matching against VDJdb likely underestimated virus-specific expansions, favoring anti-spike CD8.

TCRdb processed the 5' RACE reads anew with MiXCR; each CDR3 protein has one entry. The sample consists of some 67,000 distinct CDR3 sequences, 10% of them appearing once. The chain joins TRBV20-1 to TRBJ1-5; 7 positions match TRBD1. The input for sequencing was whole blood, taken at baseline. The sequence was obtained from an adult who was a healthcare worker with PCR-confirmed SARS-CoV-2 infection or an uninfected control (not recorded which). The CDR3 bases are TGCAGTGTAAGGACAGGAGGGGGGCGCAATCAGCCCCAGCATTTT. Translated, it gives CSVRTGGGRNQPQHF.